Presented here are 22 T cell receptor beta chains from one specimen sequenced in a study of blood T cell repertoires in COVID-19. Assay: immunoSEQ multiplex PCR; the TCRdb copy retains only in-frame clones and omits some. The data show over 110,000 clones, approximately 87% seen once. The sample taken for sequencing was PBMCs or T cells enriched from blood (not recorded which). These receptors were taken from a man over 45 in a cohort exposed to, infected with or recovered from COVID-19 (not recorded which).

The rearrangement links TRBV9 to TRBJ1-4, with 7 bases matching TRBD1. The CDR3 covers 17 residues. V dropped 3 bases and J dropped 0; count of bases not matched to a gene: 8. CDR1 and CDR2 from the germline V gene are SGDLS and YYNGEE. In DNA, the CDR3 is TGTGCCAGCAGCGGAGACAGGGAACTTTCAACTAATGAAAAACTGTTTTTT. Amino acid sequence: CASSGDRELSTNEKLFF.

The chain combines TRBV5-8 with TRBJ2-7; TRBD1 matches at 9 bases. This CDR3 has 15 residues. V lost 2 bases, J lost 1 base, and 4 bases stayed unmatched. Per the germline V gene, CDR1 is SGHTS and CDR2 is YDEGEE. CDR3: CASSFAGTGSYEQYF. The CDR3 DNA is TGTGCCAGCAGCTTCGCCGGGACAGGGTCCTACGAGCAGTACTTC. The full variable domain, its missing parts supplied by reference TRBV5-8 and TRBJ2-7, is EAGVTQSPTHLIKTRGQQATLRCSPISGHTSVYWYQQALGLGLQFLLWYDEGEERNRGNFPPRFSGRQFPNYSSELNVNALELEDSALYLCASSFAGTGSYEQYFGPGTRLTVT.

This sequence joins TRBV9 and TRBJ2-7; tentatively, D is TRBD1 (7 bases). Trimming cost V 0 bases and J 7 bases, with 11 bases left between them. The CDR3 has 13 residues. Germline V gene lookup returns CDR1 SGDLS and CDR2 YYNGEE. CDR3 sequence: CASSVGSGGEQYF. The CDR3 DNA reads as TGTGCCAGCAGCGTAGGCTCAGGGGGGGAGCAGTACTTC.

CDR3 nucleotides: TGTGCCAGCAGCTTAGGGACAGCCCCATATGGCTACACCTTC. It yields the protein CASSLGTAPYGYTF. The rearrangement links TRBV7-9 to TRBJ1-2; D perhaps matches TRBD1 (6 bases). The length of the CDR3 is 14 residues. CDR1 and CDR2 (germline): SEHNR, FQNEAQ (reference sequence). V was shortened by 1 base and J by 5 bases, with 11 bases between the two germline ends.

CDR3 sequence reads: CSVGSGGFNYGYTF. CDR3 DNA: TGCAGCGTTGGGTCAGGGGGGTTTAACTATGGCTACACCTTC. The chain uses TRBV29-1 and TRBJ1-2, with TRBD1 matching over 7 bases. This CDR3 comprises 14 residues. V lost 4 bases to trimming and J lost 1 base; unmatched junction nucleotides: 6. Looked up from germline, CDR1 is SQVTM and CDR2 is ANQGSEA.

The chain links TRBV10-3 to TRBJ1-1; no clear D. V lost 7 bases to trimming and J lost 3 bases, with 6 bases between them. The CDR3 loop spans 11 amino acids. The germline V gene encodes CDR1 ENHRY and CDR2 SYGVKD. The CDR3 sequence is CAITSDTEAFF. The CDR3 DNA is TGTGCCATCACCTCGGACACTGAAGCTTTCTTT.

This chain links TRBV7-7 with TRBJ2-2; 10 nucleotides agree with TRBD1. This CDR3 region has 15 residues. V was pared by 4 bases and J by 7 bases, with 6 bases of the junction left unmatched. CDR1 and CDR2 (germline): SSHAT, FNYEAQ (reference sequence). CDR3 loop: CASSSGQGVSGELFF. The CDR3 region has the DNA TGTGCCAGCAGCTCCGGACAGGGGGTCAGCGGGGAGCTGTTTTTT.

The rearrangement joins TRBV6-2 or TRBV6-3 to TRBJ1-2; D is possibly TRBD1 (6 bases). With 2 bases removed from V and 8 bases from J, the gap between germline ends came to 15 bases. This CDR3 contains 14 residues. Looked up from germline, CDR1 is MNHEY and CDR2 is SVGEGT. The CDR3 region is CASSYLGGAKGYTF. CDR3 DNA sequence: TGTGCCAGCAGTTACCTCGGGGGGGCAAAGGGCTACACCTTC.

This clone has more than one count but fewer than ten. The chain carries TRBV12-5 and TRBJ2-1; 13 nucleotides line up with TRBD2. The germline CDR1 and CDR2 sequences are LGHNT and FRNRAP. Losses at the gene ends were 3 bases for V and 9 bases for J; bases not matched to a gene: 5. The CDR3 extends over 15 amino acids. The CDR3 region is CASGLGLAGDREQFF. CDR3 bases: TGTGCTAGTGGTTTAGGACTAGCGGGAGATCGTGAGCAGTTCTTC.

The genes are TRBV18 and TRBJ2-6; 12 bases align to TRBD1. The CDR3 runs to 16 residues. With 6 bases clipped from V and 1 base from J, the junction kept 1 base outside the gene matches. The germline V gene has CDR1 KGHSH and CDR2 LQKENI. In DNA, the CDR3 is TGTGCCAGCTCGGGACAGGGGGCATCTGGGGCCAACGTCCTGACTTTC. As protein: CASSGQGASGANVLTF.

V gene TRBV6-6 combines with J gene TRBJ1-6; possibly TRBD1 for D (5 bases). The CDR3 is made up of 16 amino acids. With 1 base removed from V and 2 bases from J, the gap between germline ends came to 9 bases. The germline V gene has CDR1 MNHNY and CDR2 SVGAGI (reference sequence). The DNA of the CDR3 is TGTGCCAGCAGTTACTGGGGGGGACCCTATAATTCACCCCTCCACTTT. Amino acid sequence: CASSYWGGPYNSPLHF.

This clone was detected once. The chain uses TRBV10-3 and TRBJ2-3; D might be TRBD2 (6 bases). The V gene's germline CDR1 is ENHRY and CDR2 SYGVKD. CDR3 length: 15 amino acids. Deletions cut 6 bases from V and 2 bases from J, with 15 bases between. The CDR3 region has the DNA TGTGCCATCAGCCAAGAGGGACTTCCCACAGATACGCAGTATTTT. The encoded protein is CAISQEGLPTDTQYF.

The CDR3 DNA reads TGTGCAAGTCGCAGCTTTGATTTGGGACAGAACTATGGCTACACCTTC. This encodes CASRSFDLGQNYGYTF. The chain recombines TRBV12-2 with TRBJ1-2; the table's D call, TRBD1, was not checked against the DNA. TRBV12-2 is reported as a pseudogene. The CDR3 has 16 residues.

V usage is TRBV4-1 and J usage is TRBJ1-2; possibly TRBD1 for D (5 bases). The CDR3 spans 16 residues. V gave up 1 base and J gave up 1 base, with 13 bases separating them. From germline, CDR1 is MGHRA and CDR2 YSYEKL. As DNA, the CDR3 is TGCGCCAGCAGCCAAGGGAGGGACCTAGGTAACTATGGCTACACCTTC. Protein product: CASSQGRDLGNYGYTF.

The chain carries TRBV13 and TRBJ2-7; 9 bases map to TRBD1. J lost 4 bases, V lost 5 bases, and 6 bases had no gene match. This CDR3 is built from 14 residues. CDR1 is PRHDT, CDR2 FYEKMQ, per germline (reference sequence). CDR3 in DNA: TGTGCCAGCAGCCCCGGACAGGGGAGGTACGAGCAGTACTTC. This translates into CASSPGQGRYEQYF.

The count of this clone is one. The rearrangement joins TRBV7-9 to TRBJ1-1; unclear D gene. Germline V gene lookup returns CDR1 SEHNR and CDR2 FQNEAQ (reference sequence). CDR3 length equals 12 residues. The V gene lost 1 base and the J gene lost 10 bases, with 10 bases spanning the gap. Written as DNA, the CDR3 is TGTGCCAGCAGCTTAGGGGCCTCAGGAGCTTTCTTT. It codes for CASSLGASGAFF.

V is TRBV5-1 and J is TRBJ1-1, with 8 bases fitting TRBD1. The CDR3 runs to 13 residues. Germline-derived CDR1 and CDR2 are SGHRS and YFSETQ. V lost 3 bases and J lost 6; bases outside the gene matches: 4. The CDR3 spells CASSSRGLAEAFF. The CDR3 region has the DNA TGCGCCAGCAGCTCCAGGGGGCTGGCTGAAGCTTTCTTT.

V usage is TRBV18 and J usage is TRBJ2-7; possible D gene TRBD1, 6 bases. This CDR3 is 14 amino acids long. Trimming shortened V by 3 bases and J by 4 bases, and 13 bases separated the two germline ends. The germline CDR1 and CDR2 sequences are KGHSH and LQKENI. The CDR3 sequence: CASSPDRLGYEQYF. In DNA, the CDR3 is TGTGCCAGCTCACCCGACAGGTTAGGTTACGAGCAGTACTTC.

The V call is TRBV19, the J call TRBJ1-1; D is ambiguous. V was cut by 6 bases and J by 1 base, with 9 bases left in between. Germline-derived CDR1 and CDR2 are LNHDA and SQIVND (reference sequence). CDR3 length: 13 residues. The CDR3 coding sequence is TGTGCCAGTAGCACAGTTCGGAACACTGAAGCTTTCTTT. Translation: CASSTVRNTEAFF.

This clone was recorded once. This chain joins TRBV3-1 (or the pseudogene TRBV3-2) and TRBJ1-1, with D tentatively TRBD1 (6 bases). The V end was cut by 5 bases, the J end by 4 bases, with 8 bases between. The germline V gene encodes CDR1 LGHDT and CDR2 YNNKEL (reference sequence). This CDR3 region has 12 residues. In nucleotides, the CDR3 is TGTGCCAGCAGCTACAGGGCCACTGAAGCTTTCTTT. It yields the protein CASSYRATEAFF.

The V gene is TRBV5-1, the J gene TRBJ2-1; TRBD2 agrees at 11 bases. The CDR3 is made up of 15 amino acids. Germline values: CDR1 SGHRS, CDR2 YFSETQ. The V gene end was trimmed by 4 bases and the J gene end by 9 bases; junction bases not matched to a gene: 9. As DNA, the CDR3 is TGCGCCAGCAGCCTAACTAGCGGGGGTGTTAGTGAGCAGTTCTTC. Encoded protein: CASSLTSGGVSEQFF. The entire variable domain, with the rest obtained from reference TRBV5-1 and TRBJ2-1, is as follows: KAGVTQTPRYLIKTRGQQVTLSCSPISGHRSVSWYQQTPGQGLQFLFEYFSETQRNKGNFPGRFSGRQFSNSRSEMNVSTLELGDSALYLCASSLTSGGVSEQFFGPGTRLTVL.

The CDR3 DNA reads TGTGCCAGCAACCGAGGACAGGGAGCGAGCTATGGCTACACCTTC. Residues: CASNRGQGASYGYTF. The chain combines TRBV2 with TRBJ1-2; TRBD1 agrees at 8 bases. The V segment lost 7 bases and the J segment 4 bases; nucleotides outside the gene matches: 11. The CDR3 has 15 amino acids. Germline V CDR1 and CDR2: SNHLY, FYNNEI.